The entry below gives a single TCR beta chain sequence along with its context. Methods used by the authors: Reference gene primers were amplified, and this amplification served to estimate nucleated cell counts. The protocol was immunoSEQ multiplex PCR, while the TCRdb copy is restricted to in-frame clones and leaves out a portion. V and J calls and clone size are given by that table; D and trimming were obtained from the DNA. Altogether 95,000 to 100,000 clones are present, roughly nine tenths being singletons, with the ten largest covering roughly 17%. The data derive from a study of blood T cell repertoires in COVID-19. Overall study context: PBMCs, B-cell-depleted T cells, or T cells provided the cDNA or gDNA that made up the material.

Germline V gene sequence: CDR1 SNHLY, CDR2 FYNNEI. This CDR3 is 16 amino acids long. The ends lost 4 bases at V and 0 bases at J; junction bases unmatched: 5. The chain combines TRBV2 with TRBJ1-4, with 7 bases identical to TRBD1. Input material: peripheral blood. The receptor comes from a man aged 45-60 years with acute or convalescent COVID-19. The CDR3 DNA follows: TGTGCCAGCAGTGGACAGGGTAGGGCAACTAATGAAAAACTGTTTTTT. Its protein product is CASSGQGRATNEKLFF.